The clone carrying this TCR beta chain appeared once. What it binds is unknown. The sample belongs to a study of T cell clonotyping in hematopoietic cell transplantation. The study, taken as a whole, reports: Higher Inverse Simpson Index values in graft donor and pretransplant recipient predicted broader posttransplant TCR diversity. No sorting was done, leaving CD4 and CD8 contributions mixed. Recipient TCR diversity dropped after transplant; expanded clonotypes rose from day 30 to 180. At the given depth, recipient repertoires were over 97% de novo clonotypes.

CDR3 length: 15 residues. Germline V gives CDR1 MGHDK, CDR2 SYGVNS. Between the trimmed V and J ends, which lost 4 bases and 7 bases, there was a span of 19 bases. Produced via immunoSEQ multiplex PCR; TCRdb's table is partial and in-frame only. The sample records about 41,000 clones, approximately 95% being singletons. The chain carries TRBV25-1 and TRBJ1-1; unclear D gene. The TCR sequence derives from a man aged 25-40 years in good health. Some clones in this sample may be carry-over from other donors' samples. The sequenced sample consisted of peripheral blood mononuclear cells. CDR3 in amino acids: CASSGVQTSAHEAFF. In DNA form, the CDR3 reads TGTGCCAGCAGTGGGGTTCAGACGTCTGCCCATGAAGCTTTCTTT. Variable domain in full (rest from reference TRBV25-1 and TRBJ1-1): EADIYQTPRYLVIGTGKKITLECSQTMGHDKMYWYQQDPGMELHLIHYSYGVNSTEKGDLSSESTVSRIRTEHFPLTLESARPSHTSQYLCASSGVQTSAHEAFFGQGTRLTVV.